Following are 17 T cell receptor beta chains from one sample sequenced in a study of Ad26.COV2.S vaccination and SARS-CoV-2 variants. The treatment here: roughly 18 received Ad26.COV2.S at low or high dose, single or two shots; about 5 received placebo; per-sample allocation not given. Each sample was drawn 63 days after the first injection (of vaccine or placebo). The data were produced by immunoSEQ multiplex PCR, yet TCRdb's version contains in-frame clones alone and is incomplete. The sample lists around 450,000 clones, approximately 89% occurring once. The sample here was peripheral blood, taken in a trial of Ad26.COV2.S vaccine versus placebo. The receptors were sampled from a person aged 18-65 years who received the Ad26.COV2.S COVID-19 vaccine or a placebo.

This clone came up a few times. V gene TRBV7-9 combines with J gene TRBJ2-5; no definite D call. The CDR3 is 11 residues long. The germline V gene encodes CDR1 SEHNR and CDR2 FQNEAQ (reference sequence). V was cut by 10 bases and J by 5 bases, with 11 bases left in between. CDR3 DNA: TGTGCCATAGCCCGGCGGGAGACCCAGTACTTC. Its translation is CAIARRETQYF. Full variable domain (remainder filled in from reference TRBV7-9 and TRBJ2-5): DTGVSQNPRHKITKRGQNVTFRCDPISEHNRLYWYRQTLGQGPEFLTYFQNEAQLEKSRLLSDRFSAERPKGSFSTLEIQRTEQGDSAMYLCAIARRETQYFGPGTRLLVL.

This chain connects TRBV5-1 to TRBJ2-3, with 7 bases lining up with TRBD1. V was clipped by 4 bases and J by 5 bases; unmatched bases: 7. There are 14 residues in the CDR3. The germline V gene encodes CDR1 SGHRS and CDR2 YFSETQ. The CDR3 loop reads CASSLRQGLDTQYF. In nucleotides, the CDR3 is TGCGCCAGCAGCCTCCGACAGGGATTAGATACGCAGTATTTT.

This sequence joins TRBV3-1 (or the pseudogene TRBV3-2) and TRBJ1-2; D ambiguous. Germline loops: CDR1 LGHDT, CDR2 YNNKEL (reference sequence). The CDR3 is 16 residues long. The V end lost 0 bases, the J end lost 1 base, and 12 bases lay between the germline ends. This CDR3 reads CASSQDLRRSNYGYTF. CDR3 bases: TGTGCCAGCAGCCAAGATCTACGACGGAGTAACTATGGCTACACCTTC.

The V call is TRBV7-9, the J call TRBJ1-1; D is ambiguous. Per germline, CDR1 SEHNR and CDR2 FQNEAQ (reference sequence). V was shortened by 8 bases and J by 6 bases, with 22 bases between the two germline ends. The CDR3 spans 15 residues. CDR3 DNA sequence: TGTGCCAGCTGGAGACTTGAGATCCGAGGCCCTGAAGCTTTCTTT. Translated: CASWRLEIRGPEAFF. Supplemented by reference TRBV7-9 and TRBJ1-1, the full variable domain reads DTGVSQNPRHKITKRGQNVTFRCDPISEHNRLYWYRQTLGQGPEFLTYFQNEAQLEKSRLLSDRFSAERPKGSFSTLEIQRTEQGDSAMYLCASWRLEIRGPEAFFGQGTRLTVV.

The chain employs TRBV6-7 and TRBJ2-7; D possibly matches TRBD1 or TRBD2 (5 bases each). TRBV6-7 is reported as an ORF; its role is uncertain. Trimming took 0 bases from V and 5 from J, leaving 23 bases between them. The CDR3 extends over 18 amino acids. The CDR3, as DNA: TGTGCCAGCAGTTACTCGAATTTGGGACGCCAAAACGTCCACGAGCAGTACTTC. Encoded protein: CASSYSNLGRQNVHEQYF.

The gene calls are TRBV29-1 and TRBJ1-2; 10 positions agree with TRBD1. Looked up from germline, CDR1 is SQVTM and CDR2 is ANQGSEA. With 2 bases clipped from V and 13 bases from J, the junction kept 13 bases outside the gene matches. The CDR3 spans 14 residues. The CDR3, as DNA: TGCAGCGTTGAAAGACAGGGGGCCCGGTGGCGGGTCACCTTC. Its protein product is CSVERQGARWRVTF.

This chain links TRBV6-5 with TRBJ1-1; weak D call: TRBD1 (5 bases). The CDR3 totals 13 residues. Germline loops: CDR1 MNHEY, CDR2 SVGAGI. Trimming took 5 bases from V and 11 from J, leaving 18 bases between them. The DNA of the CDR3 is TGTGCCAGCAGTCCTCGACGGGGGGTTCGTGCTTTCTTT. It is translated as CASSPRRGVRAFF.

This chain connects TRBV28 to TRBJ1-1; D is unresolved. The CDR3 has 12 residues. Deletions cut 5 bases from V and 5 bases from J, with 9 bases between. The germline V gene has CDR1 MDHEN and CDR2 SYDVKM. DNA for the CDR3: TGTGCCAGCAGTACCGCCGGGACTGAAGCTTTCTTT. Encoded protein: CASSTAGTEAFF.

This CDR3 reads CASSSSGVDTGELFF. In nucleotides, the CDR3 is TGTGCCAGCAGTTCAAGCGGGGTAGACACCGGGGAGCTGTTTTTT. The J gene is TRBJ2-2, the V gene TRBV6-6; TRBD2 matches at 7 bases. This CDR3 contains 15 residues. Unmatched junction bases numbered 5, after V lost 4 bases and J lost 3 bases. From germline, CDR1 is MNHNY and CDR2 SVGAGI (reference sequence).

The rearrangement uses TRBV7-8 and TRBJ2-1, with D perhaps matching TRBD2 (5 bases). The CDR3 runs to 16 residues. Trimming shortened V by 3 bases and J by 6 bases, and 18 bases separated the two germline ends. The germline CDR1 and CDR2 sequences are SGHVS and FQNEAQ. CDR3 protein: CASSFLGGGGGNEQFF. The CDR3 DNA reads TGTGCCAGCAGCTTTCTGGGCGGAGGAGGAGGCAATGAGCAGTTCTTC.

The CDR3 sequence is CASTPGGSSYNEQFF. CDR3 nucleotides: TGTGCCAGCACCCCCGGGGGGAGCTCCTACAATGAGCAGTTCTTC. This chain uses TRBV11-1 with TRBJ2-1, with TRBD2 identical over 7 bases. The CDR3 runs to 15 residues. V was pared by 7 bases and J by 0 bases, with 6 bases of the junction left unmatched. Germline-derived CDR1 and CDR2 are SGHAT and FQDESV (reference sequence).

The CDR3 region is CASSELYPSGNTIYF. The CDR3 region has the DNA TGTGCCAGCAGTGAATTGTATCCCTCTGGAAACACCATATATTTT. This chain uses TRBV6-1 with TRBJ1-3; D is ambiguous. The germline V and J ends were trimmed by 2 bases and 0 bases, with 8 bases remaining between them. CDR3 length equals 15 residues. Germline V gene lookup returns CDR1 MNHNS and CDR2 SASEGT.

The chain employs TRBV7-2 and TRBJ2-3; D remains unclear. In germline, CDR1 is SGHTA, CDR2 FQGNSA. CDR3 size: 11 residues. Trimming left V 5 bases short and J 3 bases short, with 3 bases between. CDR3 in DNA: TGTGCCAGCAGCCGAACAGATACGCAGTATTTT. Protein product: CASSRTDTQYF.

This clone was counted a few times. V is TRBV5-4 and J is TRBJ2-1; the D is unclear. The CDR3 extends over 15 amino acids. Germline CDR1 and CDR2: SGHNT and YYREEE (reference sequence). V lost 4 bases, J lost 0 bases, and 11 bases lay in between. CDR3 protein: CASSLTRSSYNEQFF. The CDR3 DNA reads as TGTGCCAGCAGCCTAACGAGGAGCTCCTACAATGAGCAGTTCTTC.

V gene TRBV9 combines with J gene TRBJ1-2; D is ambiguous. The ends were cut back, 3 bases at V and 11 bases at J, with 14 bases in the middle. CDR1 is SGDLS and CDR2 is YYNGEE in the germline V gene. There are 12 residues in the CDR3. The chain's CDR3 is CASSAKLTHYTF. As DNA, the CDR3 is TGTGCCAGCAGCGCGAAATTAACCCATTACACCTTC.

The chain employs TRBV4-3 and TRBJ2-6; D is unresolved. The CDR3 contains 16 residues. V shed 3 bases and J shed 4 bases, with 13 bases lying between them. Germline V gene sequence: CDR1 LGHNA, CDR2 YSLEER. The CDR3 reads CASSHSRLPGANVLTF. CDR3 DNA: TGCGCCAGCAGCCATTCCCGTCTACCCGGGGCCAACGTCCTGACTTTC.

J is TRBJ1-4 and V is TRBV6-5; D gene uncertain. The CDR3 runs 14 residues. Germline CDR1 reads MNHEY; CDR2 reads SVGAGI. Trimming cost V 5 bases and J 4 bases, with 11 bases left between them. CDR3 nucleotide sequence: TGTGCCAGCAGTAATCCAGGCATTAATGAAAAACTGTTTTTT. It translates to CASSNPGINEKLFF.